This T cell receptor beta chain stems from a study of T cell responses to AZD1222 COVID-19 vaccine. Libraries were prepared by immunoSEQ multiplex PCR; TCRdb keeps only in-frame clonotypes and omits some of them. The repertoire holds just under 80,000 clones, with about 92% as singletons. CDR3 size: 16 residues. V lost 6 bases, J lost 2 bases, and 17 bases lay in between. Germline V lookup: CDR1 LNHDA, CDR2 SQIVND (reference sequence). The TCR sequence derives from an adult who received the AZD1222 COVID-19 vaccine. The input for sequencing was peripheral blood, taken 28 days after the second AZD1222 dose. This chain uses TRBV19 with TRBJ2-1; D is possibly TRBD2 (6 bases). CDR3 residues: CASSAEDYPTYNEQFF. CDR3 sequence (DNA): TGTGCCAGTAGCGCGGAGGACTATCCTACCTACAATGAGCAGTTCTTC.